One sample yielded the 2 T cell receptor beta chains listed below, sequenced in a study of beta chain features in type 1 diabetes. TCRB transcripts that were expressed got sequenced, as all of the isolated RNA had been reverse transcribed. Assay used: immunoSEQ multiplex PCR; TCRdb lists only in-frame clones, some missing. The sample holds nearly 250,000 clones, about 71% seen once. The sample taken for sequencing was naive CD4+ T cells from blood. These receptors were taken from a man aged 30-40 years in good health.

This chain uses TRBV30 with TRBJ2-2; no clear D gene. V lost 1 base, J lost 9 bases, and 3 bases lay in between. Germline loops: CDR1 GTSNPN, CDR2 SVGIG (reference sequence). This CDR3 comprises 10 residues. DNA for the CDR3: TGTGCCTGGAGTGGGAGGGAGCTGTTTTTT. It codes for CAWSGRELFF.

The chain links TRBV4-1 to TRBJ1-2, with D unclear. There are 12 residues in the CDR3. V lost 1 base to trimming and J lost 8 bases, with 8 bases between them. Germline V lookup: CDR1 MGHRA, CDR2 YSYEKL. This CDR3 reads CASSQVIGGYTF. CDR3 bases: TGCGCCAGCAGCCAAGTCATCGGGGGCTACACCTTC.